One sample yielded the 3 T cell receptor beta chains listed below, sequenced in a study of blood T cell dynamics during melanoma immunotherapy. Measured with immunoSEQ multiplex PCR; TCRdb has only the in-frame clones, and not every one. The data show about 11,000 clones, roughly 85% seen once. Regarding time point: pre-treatment baseline. This material consisted of blood, taken from a patient treated with checkpoint blockade. The receptors originated from a human donor with melanoma.

This chain links TRBV9 with TRBJ2-7, with D unresolved. The CDR3 is 16 amino acids. V lost 4 bases and J 0 bases, leaving 17 bases between the germline ends. CDR1 and CDR2 (germline): SGDLS, YYNGEE. DNA for the CDR3: TGTGCCAGCAGCACTCTGATCCGAAGGAGCTCCTACGAGCAGTACGTC. This translates into CASSTLIRRSSYEQYV.

The J gene is TRBJ2-3, the V gene TRBV7-3; 8 positions agree with TRBD2. Germline-derived CDR1 and CDR2 are SGHTA and FQGTGA. The CDR3 extends over 14 amino acids. Unmatched junction bases numbered 4, after V lost 3 bases and J lost 5 bases. This chain's CDR3 is CASSFSGGRDTQYF. The CDR3 DNA reads TGTGCCAGCAGCTTCAGCGGGGGTAGAGATACGCAGTATTTT. Variable domain in full (rest from reference TRBV7-3 and TRBJ2-3): GAGVSQTPSNKVTEKGKYVELRCDPISGHTALYWYRQSLGQGPEFLIYFQGTGAADDSGLPNDRFFAVRPEGSVSTLKIQRTERGDSAVYLCASSFSGGRDTQYFGPGTRLTVL.

There are a few counts of this clone. The V gene is TRBV7-2, the J gene TRBJ2-7; D tentatively fits TRBD1 or TRBD2 (5 bases each). The CDR3 is 12 residues long. The germline V gene has CDR1 SGHTA and CDR2 FQGNSA. V lost 5 bases and J lost 6, with 11 bases in between. CDR3 coding DNA: TGTGCCAGCAGCCAGCTGGGGGTCGAGCAGTACTTC. This codes for CASSQLGVEQYF.